This entry is about one TCR beta chain. Its antigen is still unknown. Profiled with immunoSEQ multiplex PCR; TCRdb holds only in-frame clones, not every one. This table has roughly 120,000 clones, around nine tenths appearing once. This sample was included in a study of cytomegalovirus exposure and HLA in healthy donors. The study's findings and limits: Using the classifier, cytomegalovirus status was reportedly diagnosed with high specificity and sensitivity. Cytomegalovirus-associated TCR beta chains were listed, numbering roughly 150. While the bulk of TCR sequences proved rare, some public TCRs turned up in many donors.

A roughly 120-subject validation cohort, separate from the roughly 680-subject first cohort, supplied the donors. Sequencing was performed on PBMCs. The clonotype comes from a woman under 30 in good health and CMV-seronegative.

CDR3 in amino acids: CAWSGQGETQYF. CDR3 nucleotides: TGTGCCTGGAGTGGTCAGGGTGAGACCCAGTACTTC. The chain links TRBV30 to TRBJ2-5; TRBD1 might be the D (5 bases). V lost 1 base and J 5 bases, leaving 8 bases between the germline ends. The CDR3 extends over 12 amino acids. Germline V gives CDR1 GTSNPN, CDR2 SVGIG (reference sequence).